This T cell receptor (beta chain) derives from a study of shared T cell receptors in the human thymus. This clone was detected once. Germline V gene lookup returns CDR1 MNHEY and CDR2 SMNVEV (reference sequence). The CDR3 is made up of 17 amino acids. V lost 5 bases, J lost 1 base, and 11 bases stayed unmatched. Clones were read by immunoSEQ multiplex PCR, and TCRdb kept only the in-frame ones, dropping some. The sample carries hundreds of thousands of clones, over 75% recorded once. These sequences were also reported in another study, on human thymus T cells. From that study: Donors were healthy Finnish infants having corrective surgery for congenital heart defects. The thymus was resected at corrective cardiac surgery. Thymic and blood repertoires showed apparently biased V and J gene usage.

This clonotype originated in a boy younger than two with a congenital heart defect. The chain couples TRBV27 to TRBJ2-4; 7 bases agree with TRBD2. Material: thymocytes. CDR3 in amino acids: CASSPPAGKKAKNIQYF. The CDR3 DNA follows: TGTGCCAGCAGTCCCCCAGCGGGGAAAAAGGCCAAAAACATTCAGTACTTC.